This T cell receptor beta chain derives from a study of blood T cell repertoires in COVID-19. In the study overall: Some COVID-19 samples were acute and others convalescent; all came from the United States, Italy and Spain. Sample material is recorded as cDNA or gDNA derived from T cells, B-cell-depleted T cells, or PBMCs.

Patients at the Seattle site were enrolled during active infection and followed longitudinally. The authors' processing: Amplification from reference gene primers served as the basis for estimated nucleated cell counts. Measured with immunoSEQ multiplex PCR; TCRdb has only the in-frame clones, and not every one. The V and J calls and clone size are taken from that table; D and trimming were inferred from the DNA. The table lists roughly 280,000 clones, around 87% of them singletons. The TCR was taken from a woman in her sixties with COVID-19, enrolled during active disease. Sequences were obtained from peripheral blood.

CDR3 sequence reads: CASSGGEISYEQYF. In nucleotides, the CDR3 is TGCGCCAGCAGTGGAGGAGAAATCTCCTACGAGCAGTACTTC. The J gene is TRBJ2-7, the V gene TRBV5-1; weak D call: TRBD2 (5 bases). Looked up from germline, CDR1 is SGHRS and CDR2 is YFSETQ. V lost 5 bases and J lost 0, with 12 bases in between. The CDR3 totals 14 residues.